The 13 T cell receptor beta chains below come from one sample, sequenced in a study of OX40 agonist ivuxolimab in advanced cancers. The library relied on the immunoSEQ multiplex PCR assay. Here the immuneACCESS table is served through TCRdb, limited to in-frame sequences with V and J called. Missing clones are a known gap in these copies; in checked studies unresolved V genes cover under half, and the rest lacks a known reason. The sample includes some 60,000 clones, with approximately 93% observed a single time. The ten largest account for roughly a sixth of the sample. This specimen was CD4+ or CD8+ T cells sorted from blood, taken in a trial of the OX40 agonist ivuxolimab. These receptors all stem from an adult with an advanced solid tumor such as melanoma, head and neck, liver or kidney cancer.

The V call is TRBV7-8, the J call TRBJ2-1, with 8 bases fitting TRBD2. The length of the CDR3 is 14 residues. V dropped 1 base and J dropped 9; count of bases not matched to a gene: 5. Germline lookup yields CDR1 SGHVS and CDR2 FQNEAQ. Here the CDR3 reads CASSLGGTSVEQFF. CDR3 bases: TGTGCCAGCAGCTTAGGAGGGACTAGTGTTGAGCAGTTCTTC.

The V call is TRBV13, the J call TRBJ2-7; D perhaps matches TRBD2 (6 bases). Trimming shortened V by 5 bases and J by 4 bases, and 15 bases separated the two germline ends. Germline V gene sequence: CDR1 PRHDT, CDR2 FYEKMQ (reference sequence). The CDR3 consists of 14 residues. The CDR3 sequence is CASSPPGDPYEQYF. In DNA, the CDR3 is TGTGCCAGCAGCCCCCCGGGGGACCCATACGAGCAGTACTTC.

Concerning this clone itself: A much larger clone sits a single nucleotide away, making a read error possible. The chain has TRBV6-4 and TRBJ1-5, with a possible D match to TRBD1 (5 bases). The CDR3 spans 14 residues. Germline V lookup: CDR1 MRHNA, CDR2 SNTAGT. V was clipped by 3 bases and J by 3 bases, with 9 bases between them. The CDR3 here is CASSDSGTNQPQHF. CDR3 DNA: TGTGCCAGCAGTGATTCAGGGACCAATCAGCCCCAGCATTTT.

CDR3 bases: TGTGCCAGCAGTTTCCAGGGGGCGACTACCTACGAGCAGTACTTC. This codes for CASSFQGATTYEQYF. The V call is TRBV27, the J call TRBJ2-7; 8 nucleotides align to TRBD1. The CDR3 loop spans 15 amino acids. The V and J ends lost 3 bases and 2 bases, in that order; junction bases with no gene match: 6. Per germline, CDR1 MNHEY and CDR2 SMNVEV (reference sequence).

The chain employs TRBV13 and TRBJ2-2; no reliable D call. The V gene's germline CDR1 is PRHDT and CDR2 FYEKMQ (reference sequence). The CDR3 is made up of 14 amino acids. V lost 2 bases and J 1 base, leaving 5 bases between the germline ends. CDR3 in amino acids: CASSLTENTGELFF. CDR3 coding DNA: TGTGCCAGCAGCTTAACAGAGAACACCGGGGAGCTGTTTTTT.

This clone has only a few counts. The gene calls are TRBV6-5 and TRBJ1-5; the D gene is possibly TRBD1 (5 bases). Germline V gives CDR1 MNHEY, CDR2 SVGAGI. This CDR3 is built from 12 residues. Trimming cost V 5 bases and J 6 bases, with 8 bases left between them. The CDR3 DNA sequence: TGTGCCAGCAGTCCCCAGGGTCAGCCCCAGCATTTT. As protein: CASSPQGQPQHF.

The chain uses TRBV7-2 and TRBJ1-1; no definite D call. CDR1 and CDR2 (germline): SGHTA, FQGNSA. The CDR3 is 12 amino acids. Trimming left V 6 bases short and J 5 bases short, with 10 bases between. CDR3 coding DNA: TGTGCCAGCAGGCTGGGAAGTACTGAAGCTTTCTTT. Amino acid sequence: CASRLGSTEAFF.

About this clone itself: One end of the junction is discordant with germline, which a read error may explain. The gene calls are TRBV15 and TRBJ2-1, with TRBD2 as a possible D gene (5 bases). This CDR3 is built from 12 residues. Germline V gives CDR1 LNHNV, CDR2 YYDKDF (reference sequence). The CDR3 here is CATSRDLASRLF. Here the CDR3 DNA reads TGTGCCACCAGCAGAGATCTAGCTAGTAGGCTCTTC.

The chain uses TRBV6-1 and TRBJ1-2; 10 positions match TRBD1. V lost 0 bases and J lost 6; bases outside the gene matches: 7. The CDR3 totals 16 residues. Germline V CDR1 and CDR2: MNHNS, SASEGT. The CDR3 coding sequence is TGTGCCAGCAGTGAAGCTCCGGGACAGGGGATCCATGGCTACACCTTC. It is translated as CASSEAPGQGIHGYTF.

The gene calls are TRBV5-4 and TRBJ1-1; D not certain. The CDR3 is made up of 14 amino acids. Deletions cut 0 bases from V and 1 base from J, with 7 bases between. The germline gives CDR1 SGHNT, CDR2 YYREEE (reference sequence). CDR3 protein: CASSLDSANTEAFF. CDR3 in DNA: TGTGCCAGCAGCTTGGATTCGGCGAACACTGAAGCTTTCTTT.

The chain couples TRBV7-6 to TRBJ1-1; D perhaps matches TRBD1 (5 bases). The CDR3 runs to 15 residues. Per the germline V gene, CDR1 is SGHVS and CDR2 is FNYEAQ. Trimming removed 1 base at V and 0 bases at J, with 9 bases between. CDR3 sequence: CASSLGGFMNTEAFF. CDR3 nucleotides: TGTGCCAGCAGCTTAGGGGGCTTTATGAACACTGAAGCTTTCTTT.

The J gene is TRBJ1-2, the V gene TRBV27; 10 positions match TRBD1. The CDR3 loop spans 15 amino acids. The junction had 4 bases not matched to a gene; V was cut back by 3 bases and J by 3 bases. Per the germline V gene, CDR1 is MNHEY and CDR2 is SMNVEV (reference sequence). CDR3 coding DNA: TGTGCCAGCAGTTTTATGGGGACAGGGGACTATGGCTACACCTTC. It encodes CASSFMGTGDYGYTF.

The gene calls are TRBV11-2 and TRBJ2-7; D is ambiguous. Trimming cost V 1 base and J 1 base, with 8 bases left between them. Germline V gene lookup returns CDR1 SGHAT and CDR2 FQNNGV. This CDR3 is built from 14 residues. The CDR3 sequence is CASSLGGGSYEQYF. CDR3 sequence (DNA): TGTGCCAGCAGCTTAGGAGGCGGATCCTACGAGCAGTACTTC.